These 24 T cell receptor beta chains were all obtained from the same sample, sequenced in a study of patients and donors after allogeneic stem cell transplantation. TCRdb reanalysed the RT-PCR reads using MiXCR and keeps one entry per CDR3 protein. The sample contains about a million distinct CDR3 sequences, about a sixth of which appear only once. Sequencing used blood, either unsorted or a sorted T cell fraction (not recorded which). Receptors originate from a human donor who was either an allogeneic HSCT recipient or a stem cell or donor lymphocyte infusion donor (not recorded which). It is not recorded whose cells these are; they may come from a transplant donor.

The CDR3 sequence is CASSPLAGSSTDTQYF. The CDR3 DNA is TGTGCCAGCAGCCCCTTAGCGGGGAGCAGCACAGATACGCAGTATTTT. The chain combines TRBV7-6 with TRBJ2-3; 8 nucleotides align to TRBD2. Germline V gene data show CDR1 as SGHVS and CDR2 as FNYEAQ. Losses at the gene ends were 5 bases for V and 0 bases for J; bases not matched to a gene: 7. The CDR3 loop spans 16 amino acids.

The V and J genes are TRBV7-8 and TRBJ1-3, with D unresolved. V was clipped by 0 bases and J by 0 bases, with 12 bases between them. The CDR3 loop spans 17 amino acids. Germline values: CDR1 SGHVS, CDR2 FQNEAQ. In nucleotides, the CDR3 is TGTGCCAGCAGCTTAGCGGTTGAAAGGCACTCTGGAAACACCATATATTTT. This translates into CASSLAVERHSGNTIYF.

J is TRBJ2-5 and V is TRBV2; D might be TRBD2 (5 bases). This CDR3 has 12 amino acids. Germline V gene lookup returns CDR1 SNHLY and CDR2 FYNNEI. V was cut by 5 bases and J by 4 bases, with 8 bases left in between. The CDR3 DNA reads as TGTGCCAGCAGTTCGCGGGCAGAGACCCAGTACTTC. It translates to CASSSRAETQYF. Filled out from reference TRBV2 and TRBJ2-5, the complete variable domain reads EPEVTQTPSHQVTQMGQEVILRCVPISNHLYFYWYRQILGQKVEFLVSFYNNEISEKSEIFDDQFSVERPDGSNFTLKIRSTKLEDSAMYFCASSSRAETQYFGPGTRLLVL.

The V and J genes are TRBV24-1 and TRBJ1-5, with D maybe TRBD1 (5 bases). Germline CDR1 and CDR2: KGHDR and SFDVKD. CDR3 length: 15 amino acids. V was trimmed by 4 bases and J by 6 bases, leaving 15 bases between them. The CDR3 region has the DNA TGTGCCACCAGTGACCGACAGTGGGTGGGTCAGCCCCAGCATTTT. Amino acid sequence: CATSDRQWVGQPQHF.

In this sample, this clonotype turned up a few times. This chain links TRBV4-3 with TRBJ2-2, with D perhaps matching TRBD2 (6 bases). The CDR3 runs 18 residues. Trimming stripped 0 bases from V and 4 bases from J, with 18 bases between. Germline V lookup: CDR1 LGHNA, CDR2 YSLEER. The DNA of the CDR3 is TGCGCCAGCAGCCAAGAACGGGGGACCAAGTTGGGCACCGGGGAGCTGTTTTTT. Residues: CASSQERGTKLGTGELFF.

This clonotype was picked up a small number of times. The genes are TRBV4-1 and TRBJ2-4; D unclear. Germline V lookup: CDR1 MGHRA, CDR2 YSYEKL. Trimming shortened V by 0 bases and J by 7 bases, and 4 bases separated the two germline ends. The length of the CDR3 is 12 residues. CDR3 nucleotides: TGCGCCAGCAGCCAAGACGAGAACATTCAGTACTTC. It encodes CASSQDENIQYF.

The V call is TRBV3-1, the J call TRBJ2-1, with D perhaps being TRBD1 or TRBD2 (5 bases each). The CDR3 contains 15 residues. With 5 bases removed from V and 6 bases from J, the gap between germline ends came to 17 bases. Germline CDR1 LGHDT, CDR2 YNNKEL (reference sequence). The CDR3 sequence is CASSYSGLGANEQFF. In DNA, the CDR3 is TGTGCCAGCAGCTATTCGGGGCTAGGGGCCAATGAGCAGTTCTTC.

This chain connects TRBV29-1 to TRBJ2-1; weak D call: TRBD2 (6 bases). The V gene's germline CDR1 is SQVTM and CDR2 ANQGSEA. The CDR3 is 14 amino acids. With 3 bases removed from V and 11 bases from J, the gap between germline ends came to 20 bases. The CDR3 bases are TGCAGCGTTGACTTTGGCGGGAAGGCCGGGAAGCAGTTCTTC. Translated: CSVDFGGKAGKQFF.

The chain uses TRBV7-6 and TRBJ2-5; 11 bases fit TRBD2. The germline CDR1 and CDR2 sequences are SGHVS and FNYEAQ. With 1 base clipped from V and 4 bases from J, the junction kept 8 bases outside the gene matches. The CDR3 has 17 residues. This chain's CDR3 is CASSLDRLAGFIETQYF. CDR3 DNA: TGTGCCAGCAGCTTAGATAGACTAGCGGGATTTATAGAGACCCAGTACTTC.

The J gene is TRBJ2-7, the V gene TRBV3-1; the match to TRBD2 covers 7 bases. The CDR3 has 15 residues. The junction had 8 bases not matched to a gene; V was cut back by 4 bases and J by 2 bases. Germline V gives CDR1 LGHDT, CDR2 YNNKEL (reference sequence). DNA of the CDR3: TGTGCCAGCAGCCGGGATAGCGGGCCGGCCTACGAGCAGTACTTC. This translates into CASSRDSGPAYEQYF.

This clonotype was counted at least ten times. CDR3 sequence: CASMADRANQPQHF. CDR3 sequence (DNA): TGTGCCAGCATGGCCGACAGAGCCAATCAGCCCCAGCATTTT. The chain is built from TRBV12-3 or TRBV12-4 and TRBJ1-5, with a possible D match to TRBD1 (5 bases). The length of the CDR3 is 14 residues. Trimming took 7 bases from V and 3 from J, leaving 13 bases between them.

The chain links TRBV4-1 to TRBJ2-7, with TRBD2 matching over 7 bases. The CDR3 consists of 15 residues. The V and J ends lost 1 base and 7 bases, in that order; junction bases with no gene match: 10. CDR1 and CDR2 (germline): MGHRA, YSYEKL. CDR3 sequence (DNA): TGCGCCAGCAGCCAAGGTCGACTAGCCATAGGGGAGCAGTACTTC. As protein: CASSQGRLAIGEQYF.

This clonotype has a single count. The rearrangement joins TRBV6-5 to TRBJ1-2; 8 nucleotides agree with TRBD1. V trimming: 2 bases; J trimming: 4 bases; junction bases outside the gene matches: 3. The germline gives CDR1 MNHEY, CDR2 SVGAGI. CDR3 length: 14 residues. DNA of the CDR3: TGTGCCAGCAGTTACCGACAGGGGTTCTATGGCTACACCTTC. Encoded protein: CASSYRQGFYGYTF.

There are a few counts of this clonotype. CDR3 residues: CAISGTGLNQETQYF. DNA for the CDR3: TGTGCCATCAGTGGGACAGGCCTGAACCAAGAGACCCAGTACTTC. The chain is built from TRBV10-3 and TRBJ2-5; 7 bases align to TRBD1. The length of the CDR3 is 15 residues. Germline V lookup: CDR1 ENHRY, CDR2 SYGVKD. The V segment lost 4 bases and the J segment 0 bases; nucleotides outside the gene matches: 5.

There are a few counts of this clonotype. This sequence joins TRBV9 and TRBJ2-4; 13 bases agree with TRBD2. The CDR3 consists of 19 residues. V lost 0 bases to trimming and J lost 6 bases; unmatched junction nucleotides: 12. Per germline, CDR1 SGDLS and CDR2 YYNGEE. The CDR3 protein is CASSVGVTSGGEWRNIQYF. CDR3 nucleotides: TGTGCCAGCAGCGTAGGCGTCACTAGCGGGGGGGAATGGAGAAACATTCAGTACTTC.

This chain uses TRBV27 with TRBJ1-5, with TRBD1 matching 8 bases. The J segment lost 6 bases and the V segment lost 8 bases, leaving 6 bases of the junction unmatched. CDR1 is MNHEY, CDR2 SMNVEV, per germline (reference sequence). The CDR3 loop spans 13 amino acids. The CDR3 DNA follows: TGTGCCAGCGCGGCAGGGGGCCTTCAGCCCCAGCATTTT. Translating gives CASAAGGLQPQHF.

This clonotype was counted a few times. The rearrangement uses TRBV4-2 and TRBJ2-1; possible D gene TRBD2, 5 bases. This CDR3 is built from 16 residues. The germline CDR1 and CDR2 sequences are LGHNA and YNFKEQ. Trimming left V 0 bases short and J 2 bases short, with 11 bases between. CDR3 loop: CASSQEEGLTYNEQFF. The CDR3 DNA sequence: TGTGCCAGCAGCCAAGAAGAGGGTCTCACCTACAATGAGCAGTTCTTC.

The CDR3 DNA reads as TGTGCCAGCAGACGACAGGCTCACAATGAGCAGTTCTTC. Residues: CASRRQAHNEQFF. The chain joins TRBV25-1 to TRBJ2-1; perhaps TRBD1 as D (6 bases). This CDR3 region has 13 residues. Trimming cost V 6 bases and J 5 bases, with 11 bases left between them. CDR1 and CDR2 (germline): MGHDK, SYGVNS.

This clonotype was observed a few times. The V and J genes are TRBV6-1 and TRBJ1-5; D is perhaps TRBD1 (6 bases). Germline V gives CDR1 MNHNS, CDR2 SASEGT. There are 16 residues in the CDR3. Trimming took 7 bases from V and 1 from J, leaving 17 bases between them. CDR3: CASTPGRGASNQPQHF. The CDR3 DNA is TGTGCCAGCACCCCTGGGAGGGGGGCGAGCAATCAGCCCCAGCATTTT.

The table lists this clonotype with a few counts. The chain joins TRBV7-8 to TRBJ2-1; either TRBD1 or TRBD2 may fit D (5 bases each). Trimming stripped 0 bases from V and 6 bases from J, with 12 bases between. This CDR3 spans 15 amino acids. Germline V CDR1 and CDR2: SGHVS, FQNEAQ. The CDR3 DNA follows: TGTGCCAGCAGCTTAGCCTCGGGACGGATCAATGAGCAGTTCTTC. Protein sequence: CASSLASGRINEQFF.

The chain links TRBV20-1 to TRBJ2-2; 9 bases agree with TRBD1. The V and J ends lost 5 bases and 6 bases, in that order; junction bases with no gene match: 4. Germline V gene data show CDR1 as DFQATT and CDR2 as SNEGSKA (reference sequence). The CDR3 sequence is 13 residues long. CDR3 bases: TGCAGTGCTTCTCGGGACAGGGCCGGGGAGCTGTTTTTT. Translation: CSASRDRAGELFF.

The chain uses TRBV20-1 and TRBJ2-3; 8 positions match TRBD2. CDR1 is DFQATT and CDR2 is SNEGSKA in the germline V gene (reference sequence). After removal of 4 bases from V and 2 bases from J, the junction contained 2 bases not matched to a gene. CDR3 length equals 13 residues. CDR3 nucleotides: TGCAGTGCTACGGGGGGGGACACAGATACGCAGTATTTT. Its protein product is CSATGGDTDTQYF.

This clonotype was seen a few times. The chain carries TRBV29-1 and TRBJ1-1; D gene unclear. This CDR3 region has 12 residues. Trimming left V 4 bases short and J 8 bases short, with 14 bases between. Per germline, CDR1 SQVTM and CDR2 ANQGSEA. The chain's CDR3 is CSVGLTEAEAFF. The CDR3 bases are TGCAGCGTTGGACTAACAGAGGCCGAAGCTTTCTTT.

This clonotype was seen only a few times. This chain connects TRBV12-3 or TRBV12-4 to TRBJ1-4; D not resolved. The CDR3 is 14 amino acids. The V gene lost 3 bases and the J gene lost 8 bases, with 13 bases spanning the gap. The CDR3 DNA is TGTGCCAGCAGTTTTGGGATCGGGGTCGAAAAACTGTTTTTT. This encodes CASSFGIGVEKLFF.